Each of the 20 T cell receptor beta chains below was sequenced from the same sample in a study of T cell changes during pregnancy in multiple sclerosis. The method was immunoSEQ multiplex PCR; TCRdb's version includes in-frame clones alone and lacks a portion of them. The sample records about 80,000 clones, under 95% being singletons. The sequencing here drew on peripheral blood, taken before pregnancy. All receptors come from a female donor with multiple sclerosis, enrolled in a pregnancy study.

The chain combines TRBV30 with TRBJ2-1; 11 positions agree with TRBD2. The germline gives CDR1 GTSNPN, CDR2 SVGIG (reference sequence). The CDR3 totals 13 residues. Trimming took 1 base from V and 9 from J; bases not matched to a gene: 2. Here the CDR3 DNA reads TGTGCCTGGAGTGGACTAGCGGGAATTGAGCAGTTCTTC. Its translation: CAWSGLAGIEQFF.

To note about this clone: A much larger clonotype is one base distant, so this may be a read error. The chain carries TRBV6-4 and TRBJ2-3, with D perhaps TRBD2 (6 bases). CDR3 length: 13 amino acids. Per the germline V gene, CDR1 is MRHNA and CDR2 is SNTAGT. Trimming removed 4 bases at V and 2 bases at J, with 7 bases between. For the CDR3, the DNA is TGTGCCAGCAGTGCGGGAGACACAGATACGCAGTATTTT. This gives the protein CASSAGDTDTQYF.

The V gene is TRBV2, the J gene TRBJ1-1; possibly TRBD1 for D (5 bases). The germline V gene encodes CDR1 SNHLY and CDR2 FYNNEI. Trimming removed 2 bases from V and 4 bases from J, with 11 bases in between. CDR3 length: 14 amino acids. CDR3 coding DNA: TGTGCCAGCAGTGAAAAACACGGGGGCACTGAAGCTTTCTTT. This translates into CASSEKHGGTEAFF. The full variable domain, rest sourced from reference TRBV2 and TRBJ1-1, is EPEVTQTPSHQVTQMGQEVILRCVPISNHLYFYWYRQILGQKVEFLVSFYNNEISEKSEIFDDQFSVERPDGSNFTLKIRSTKLEDSAMYFCASSEKHGGTEAFFGQGTRLTVV.

This chain uses TRBV27 with TRBJ2-7; 7 bases are a match to TRBD1. The CDR3 is 16 residues long. The germline gives CDR1 MNHEY, CDR2 SMNVEV (reference sequence). Trimming at V came to 6 bases and at J to 1 base, leaving 12 bases not matched to a gene. The chain's CDR3 is CASSSTRQGVSYEQYF. In nucleotides, the CDR3 is TGTGCCAGCAGCTCCACGAGACAGGGAGTGTCCTACGAGCAGTACTTC.

J is TRBJ1-5 and V is TRBV27, with TRBD1 matching over 11 bases. The CDR3 length is 15 residues. Germline V lookup: CDR1 MNHEY, CDR2 SMNVEV (reference sequence). V lost 8 bases to trimming and J lost 4 bases; unmatched junction nucleotides: 7. The CDR3 nucleotides read TGTGCCAGCGGGGAAGGACAGGGGGCTAATCAGCCCCAGCATTTT. It yields the protein CASGEGQGANQPQHF.

This chain joins TRBV27 and TRBJ1-1; 10 positions agree with TRBD1. Germline lookup yields CDR1 MNHEY and CDR2 SMNVEV (reference sequence). The CDR3 has 12 residues. V gave up 9 bases and J gave up 10 bases; unmatched junction bases: 8. The CDR3 here is CASGDRGRGAFF. The CDR3 coding sequence is TGTGCCAGTGGTGACAGGGGGCGGGGAGCTTTCTTT.

The V gene is TRBV19, the J gene TRBJ1-5; possible D gene TRBD1, 5 bases. The CDR3 has 13 amino acids. Germline V lookup: CDR1 LNHDA, CDR2 SQIVND (reference sequence). The V gene lost 5 bases and the J gene lost 10 bases, with 15 bases spanning the gap. The CDR3 reads CASSPSTALPQHF. In DNA, the CDR3 is TGTGCCAGTAGTCCGTCGACAGCCCTTCCCCAGCATTTT.

The chain couples TRBV28 to TRBJ2-3, with 9 nucleotides matching TRBD2. CDR3 length equals 16 residues. Unmatched junction bases numbered 11, after V lost 6 bases and J lost 4 bases. CDR1 MDHEN and CDR2 SYDVKM come from the germline V gene. The CDR3 region has the DNA TGTGCCAGCAGAACTTTAGCGGGAGTCCCCGCAGATACGCAGTATTTT. This translates into CASRTLAGVPADTQYF.

This chain joins TRBV28 and TRBJ1-2; 7 bases are shared with TRBD1. V was clipped by 3 bases and J by 3 bases; unmatched bases: 4. There are 14 residues in the CDR3. Germline V gene data show CDR1 as MDHEN and CDR2 as SYDVKM. CDR3 loop: CASSFDDRDYGYTF. Here the CDR3 DNA reads TGTGCCAGCAGTTTCGACGACAGGGACTATGGCTACACCTTC.

V is TRBV5-1 and J is TRBJ1-2; 7 bases are a match to TRBD1. The germline V gene encodes CDR1 SGHRS and CDR2 YFSETQ. The V gene end was trimmed by 0 bases and the J gene end by 5 bases; junction bases not matched to a gene: 7. This CDR3 contains 15 residues. Written as DNA, the CDR3 is TGCGCCAGCAGCTTGGCCTCGGACAGGACTTATGGCTACACCTTC. It yields the protein CASSLASDRTYGYTF.

The V call is TRBV2, the J call TRBJ2-4, with D uncertain. The CDR3 has 11 residues. Per germline, CDR1 SNHLY and CDR2 FYNNEI. V gave up 6 bases and J gave up 4 bases, with 4 bases separating them. This CDR3 is CASSLKNIQYF. CDR3 nucleotides: TGTGCCAGCAGCTTGAAAAACATTCAGTACTTC.

V gene TRBV6-5 combines with J gene TRBJ1-2; 8 bases map to TRBD1. Germline trimming cut 6 bases from V and 4 bases from J; bases unmatched to any gene: 4. The CDR3 runs to 13 residues. Germline CDR1 is MNHEY and CDR2 is SVGAGI. CDR3: CASSRDRIYGYTF. CDR3 nucleotides: TGTGCCAGCAGCAGGGACAGGATCTATGGCTACACCTTC.

The CDR3 here is CASSSRTSPHYEQYF. Written as DNA, the CDR3 is TGTGCCAGCAGCTCAAGGACTAGCCCCCACTACGAGCAGTACTTC. The chain is built from TRBV7-9 and TRBJ2-7, with 8 bases lining up with TRBD2. CDR1 is SEHNR, CDR2 FQNEAQ, per germline (reference sequence). Trimming took 4 bases from V and 3 from J; bases not matched to a gene: 8. There are 15 residues in the CDR3. The variable domain in full, with the rest retrieved from reference TRBV7-9 and TRBJ2-7, is DTGVSQNPRHKITKRGQNVTFRCDPISEHNRLYWYRQTLGQGPEFLTYFQNEAQLEKSRLLSDRFSAERPKGSFSTLEIQRTEQGDSAMYLCASSSRTSPHYEQYFGPGTRLTVT.

CDR3 sequence: CASRPLGGRDNEQFF. CDR3 nucleotide sequence: TGTGCCAGCAGGCCCCTAGGGGGCCGGGACAATGAGCAGTTCTTC. V usage is TRBV6-5 and J usage is TRBJ2-1; 7 bases match TRBD1. Germline V lookup: CDR1 MNHEY, CDR2 SVGAGI. V shed 6 bases, J shed 5 bases, and the junction held 10 bases outside the gene matches. The CDR3 runs to 15 residues.

This chain uses TRBV7-9 with TRBJ2-1, with TRBD1 matching over 10 bases. Germline V lookup: CDR1 SEHNR, CDR2 FQNEAQ (reference sequence). After removal of 6 bases from V and 2 bases from J, the junction contained 4 bases not matched to a gene. This CDR3 region has 15 residues. The CDR3 DNA reads TGTGCCAGCAGTTCCGGGACAGGGGCCTACAATGAGCAGTTCTTC. This codes for CASSSGTGAYNEQFF. Full variable domain (missing parts from reference TRBV7-9 and TRBJ2-1): DTGVSQNPRHKITKRGQNVTFRCDPISEHNRLYWYRQTLGQGPEFLTYFQNEAQLEKSRLLSDRFSAERPKGSFSTLEIQRTEQGDSAMYLCASSSGTGAYNEQFFGPGTRLTVL.

This chain connects TRBV29-1 to TRBJ2-4; TRBD1 might be the D (5 bases). CDR1 is SQVTM and CDR2 is ANQGSEA in the germline V gene. CDR3 size: 12 residues. V gave up 7 bases and J gave up 5 bases, with 12 bases separating them. The CDR3: CSGSLGENIQYF. The CDR3 nucleotides read TGCAGCGGGTCCCTAGGGGAAAACATTCAGTACTTC.

The chain combines TRBV19 with TRBJ2-1, with 10 bases that match TRBD2. CDR3 length equals 14 residues. The V segment lost 1 base and the J segment 8 bases; nucleotides outside the gene matches: 2. Germline-derived CDR1 and CDR2 are LNHDA and SQIVND (reference sequence). CDR3 in DNA: TGTGCCAGTAGTATAGGCCTAGCGGGAGATGAGCAGTTCTTC. This sequence encodes CASSIGLAGDEQFF.

The rearrangement uses TRBV4-2 and TRBJ1-2; 8 bases agree with TRBD1. CDR1 is LGHNA, CDR2 YNFKEQ, per germline. The ends lost 0 bases at V and 5 bases at J; junction bases unmatched: 11. This CDR3 is built from 17 residues. The CDR3 loop is CASSQDWPGGSGYGYTF. CDR3 nucleotide sequence: TGTGCCAGCAGCCAAGATTGGCCAGGGGGCAGTGGGTATGGCTACACCTTC.

V is TRBV7-9 and J is TRBJ2-1; possible D gene TRBD2, 7 bases. Germline CDR1 reads SEHNR; CDR2 reads FQNEAQ (reference sequence). The V end lost 4 bases, the J end lost 3 bases, and 10 bases lay between the germline ends. This CDR3 contains 14 residues. This CDR3 is CASSWEGDYNEQFF. For the CDR3, the DNA is TGTGCCAGCAGCTGGGAGGGGGACTACAATGAGCAGTTCTTC.

This clone was seen a few times. The chain employs TRBV10-3 and TRBJ1-2; D is possibly TRBD1 (6 bases). Germline lookup yields CDR1 ENHRY and CDR2 SYGVKD. The ends were cut back, 5 bases at V and 4 bases at J, with 11 bases in the middle. CDR3 length: 13 amino acids. The CDR3 coding sequence is TGTGCCATCAGTACTGACAGGATCTATGGCTACACCTTC. Its protein product is CAISTDRIYGYTF.